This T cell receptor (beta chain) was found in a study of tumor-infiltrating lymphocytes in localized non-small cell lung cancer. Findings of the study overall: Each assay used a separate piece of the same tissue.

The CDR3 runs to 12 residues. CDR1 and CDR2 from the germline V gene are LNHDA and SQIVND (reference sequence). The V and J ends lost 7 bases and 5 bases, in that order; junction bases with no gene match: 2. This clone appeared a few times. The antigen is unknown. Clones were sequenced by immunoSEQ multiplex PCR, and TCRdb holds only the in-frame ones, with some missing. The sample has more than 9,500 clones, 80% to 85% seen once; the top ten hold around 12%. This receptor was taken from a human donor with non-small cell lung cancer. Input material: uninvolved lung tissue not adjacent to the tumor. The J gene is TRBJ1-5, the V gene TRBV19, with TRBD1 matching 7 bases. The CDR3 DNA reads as TGTGCCAGTAAGGGGGCGGATCAGCCCCAGCATTTT. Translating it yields CASKGADQPQHF.